This T cell receptor beta chain was recovered during a study of T-cell reconstitution after alpha-beta-depleted transplantation in children (dated by TCRdb to the mid-2010s). Background on the whole study: Using TCR repertoire profiling, the study quantitatively followed how T-cell immune reconstitution unfolded in children after TCRalphabeta/CD19-depleted allogeneic hematopoietic cell transplantation.

As regards this clonotype: Its antigen remains unidentified. No much larger clonotype is one base removed from it; base qualities were not supplied.

The library was produced with PCR. Sequenced on an Illumina HiSeq 2500. To normalize quantification of the TCRbeta repertoire, the TCR libraries were built with molecular barcoding that relied on unique molecular identifiers. The public sequencing data were trimmed at Q25 with fastp and processed into clonotypes with MiXCR by TCRdb, which kept only in-frame beta chains. For every CDR3 protein sequence, its rows merge into one entry that carries the most common genes and DNA. The sample data list roughly 400,000 distinct CDR3 sequences, and 20% of these were observed just once. The top ten hold 3% to 4.5% of the sample. Compared with germline, V lacks 4 bases and J lacks 4 bases; bases without a gene match: 3. Including cysteine and phenylalanine, the CDR3 has 14 amino acids. Just CDR3 DNA is preserved here, 42 bases in frame from base 1. The germline V gene gives CDR1 as SQVTM and CDR2 as ANQGSEA.

The sequencing here drew on PBMCs from the stem cell graft donor, taken from the stem cell graft. The chain is encoded by TRBV29-1 joined to TRBJ2-5, with TRBD2 matching 13 junction bases. The sequence was obtained from a human donor who donated a stem cell graft to a child with acute myeloid leukemia. CDR3 region: CSVGGLAGVETQYF. The DNA sequence is given as TGCAGCGTTGGCGGACTAGCGGGAGTAGAGACCCAGTACTTC.